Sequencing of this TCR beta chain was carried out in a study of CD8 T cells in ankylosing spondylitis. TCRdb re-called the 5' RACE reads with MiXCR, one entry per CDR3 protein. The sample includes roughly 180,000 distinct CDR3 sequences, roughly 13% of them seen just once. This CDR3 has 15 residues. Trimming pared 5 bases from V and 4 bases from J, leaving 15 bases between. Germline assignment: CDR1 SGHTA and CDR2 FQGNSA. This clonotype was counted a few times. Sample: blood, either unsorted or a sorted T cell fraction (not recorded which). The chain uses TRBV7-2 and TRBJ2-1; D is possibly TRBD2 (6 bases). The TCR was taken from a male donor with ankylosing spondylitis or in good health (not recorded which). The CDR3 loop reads CASSPRRGPYNEQFF. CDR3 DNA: TGTGCCAGCAGCCCCAGGAGGGGCCCGTACAATGAGCAGTTCTTC.